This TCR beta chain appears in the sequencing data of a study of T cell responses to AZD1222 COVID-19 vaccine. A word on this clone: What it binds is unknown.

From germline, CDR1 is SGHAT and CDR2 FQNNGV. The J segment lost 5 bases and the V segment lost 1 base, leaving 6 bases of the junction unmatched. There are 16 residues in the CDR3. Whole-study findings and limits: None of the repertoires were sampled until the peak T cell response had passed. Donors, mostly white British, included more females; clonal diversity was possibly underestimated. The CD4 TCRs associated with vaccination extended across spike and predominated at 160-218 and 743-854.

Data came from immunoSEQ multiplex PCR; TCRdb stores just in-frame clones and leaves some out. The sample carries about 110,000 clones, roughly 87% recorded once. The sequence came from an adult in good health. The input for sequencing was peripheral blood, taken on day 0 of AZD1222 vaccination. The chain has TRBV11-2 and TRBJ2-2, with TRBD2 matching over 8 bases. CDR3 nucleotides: TGTGCCAGCAGCTTAGTCAGCGCTAGCGGGACCGGGGAGCTGTTTTTT. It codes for CASSLVSASGTGELFF.